The clone carrying this T cell receptor (beta chain) was observed a few times. Its antigen is unidentified. What was sequenced were expressed TCRB transcripts, since all of the isolated RNA had been reverse transcribed. Repertoires were generated with immunoSEQ multiplex PCR, while TCRdb's copy carries only in-frame clones and drops some. The table records roughly 500,000 clones, roughly an eighth of them present only once. The data derive from a study of beta chain features in type 1 diabetes. Study-wide results and limits: Cells carrying high TCR expression could end up over-represented when cDNA is sequenced. Equally in patients and controls, shorter templates might have been favored by PCR. Reduced insertions and increased deletions marked VDJ junctions in type 1 diabetes patients. Any HLA type influence on TCRB rearrangement was left unresolved here.

V was trimmed by 6 bases and J by 3 bases, leaving 18 bases between them. The CDR3 spans 15 residues. Germline V lookup: CDR1 MDHEN, CDR2 SYDVKM. Sequenced sample: naive CD4+ T cells from blood. The chain is built from TRBV28 and TRBJ2-7, with D perhaps matching TRBD2 (7 bases). This TCR was sampled from a woman under 30 in good health. CDR3 protein: CASRSPAGASYEQYV. CDR3 nucleotides: TGTGCCAGCAGATCCCCCGCGGGGGCGAGCTACGAGCAGTACGTC.